This TCR beta chain was captured by sequencing in a study of blood T cell repertoires in COVID-19. CDR1 and CDR2 (germline): SGDLS, YYNGEE. The CDR3 sequence is 15 residues long. A remark on this clone: At one end, the junction sequence differs from germline, possibly due to a read error.

Authors' analysis steps: Amplified reference gene primers provided the basis for estimating nucleated cell counts. Produced via immunoSEQ multiplex PCR; TCRdb's table is partial and in-frame only. V, J and clone size were drawn from that table, and D and trimming were deduced from the DNA. This repertoire shows 110,000 or so clones, roughly 80% found once; its top ten account for 15%. The sequenced sample consisted of peripheral blood. The rearrangement links TRBV9 to TRBJ1-1; 7 bases align to TRBD1. The sequence came from a woman older than 75 with acute or convalescent COVID-19. The CDR3 bases are TGTGCCAGCAGTGTAGGGGGCGAACTGAACACTGAAGCTTTCTTT. It is translated as CASSVGGELNTEAFF.